Sequencing of this T cell receptor beta chain was carried out in a study of human T cells and chemical hapten exposure. Across the whole study: Sensitization involved placing 2% DPC onto a roughly 2 cm by roughly 2 cm region of upper inner arm skin. Yields of TCR per sample differed, chiefly owing to small differences in pooled library volume.

TCRdb reprocessed the RACE reads with MiXCR, giving one entry per CDR3 protein. In the table there are just over 350,000 distinct CDR3 sequences, roughly 6.3% of which are singletons. This clonotype was recorded many times. Time point indicated: patch test 2, 6 weeks after DPC sensitization. Treatment in this sample: therapeutic diphenylcyclopropenone sensitization with weekly scalp DPC. Blood sampling preceded each patch test application. CDR3 length: 13 residues. V was clipped by 6 bases and J by 1 base, with 9 bases between them. CDR1 is ENHRY and CDR2 is SYGVKD in the germline V gene. This sample comprised whole blood, obtained in connection with sensitization to the hapten diphenylcyclopropenone (DPC). The gene calls are TRBV10-3 and TRBJ1-1, with a possible D match to TRBD1 (5 bases). The sequence was obtained from a woman aged 18-29 years with alopecia areata. Some clones in this sample may be carry-over from other donors' samples. The CDR3 nucleotides are TGTGCCATCAGGAGTGGGGGGAACACTGAAGCTTTCTTT. Translating it yields CAIRSGGNTEAFF.